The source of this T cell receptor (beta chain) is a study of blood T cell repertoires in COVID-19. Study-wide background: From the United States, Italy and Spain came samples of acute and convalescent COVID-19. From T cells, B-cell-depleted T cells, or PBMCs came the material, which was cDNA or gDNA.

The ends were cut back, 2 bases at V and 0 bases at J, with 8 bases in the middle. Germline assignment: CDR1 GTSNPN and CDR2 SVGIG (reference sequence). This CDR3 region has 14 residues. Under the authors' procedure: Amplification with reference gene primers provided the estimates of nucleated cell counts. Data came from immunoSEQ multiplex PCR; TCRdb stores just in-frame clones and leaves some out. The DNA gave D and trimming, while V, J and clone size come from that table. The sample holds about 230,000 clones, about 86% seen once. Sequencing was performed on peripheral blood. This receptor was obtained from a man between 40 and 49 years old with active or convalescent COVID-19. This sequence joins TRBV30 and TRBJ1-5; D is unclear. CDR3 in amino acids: CAWSPGYSNQPQHF. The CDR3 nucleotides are TGTGCCTGGAGTCCGGGATATAGCAATCAGCCCCAGCATTTT.